Below, 9 T cell receptor beta chains from the same sample are listed, as sequenced in a study of blood T cell repertoires in COVID-19. Data came from immunoSEQ multiplex PCR; TCRdb stores just in-frame clones and leaves some out. The table records under 60,000 clones, approximately 80% of them present only once. The material sequenced was peripheral blood. Receptors originate from a man between 25 and 39 years old with COVID-19, enrolled during active disease.

V and J are TRBV13 and TRBJ1-2; possible D gene TRBD1, 6 bases. Per the germline V gene, CDR1 is PRHDT and CDR2 is FYEKMQ (reference sequence). The CDR3 runs to 13 residues. The ends were cut back, 5 bases at V and 3 bases at J, with 10 bases in the middle. The CDR3 sequence: CASSGQSDYGYTF. The CDR3 DNA is TGTGCCAGCAGCGGACAGAGCGACTATGGCTACACCTTC.

The chain combines TRBV11-3 with TRBJ2-3, with D possibly being TRBD2 (5 bases). The CDR3 runs 12 residues. V shed 5 bases and J shed 5 bases, with 8 bases lying between them. Germline V gene data show CDR1 as SGHNT and CDR2 as YENEEA. The CDR3, as DNA: TGTGCCAGCAGCAGCCGGGGAGATACGCAGTATTTT. Translation gives CASSSRGDTQYF.

The rearrangement uses TRBV27 and TRBJ1-1; D is perhaps TRBD1 (5 bases). The germline V gene encodes CDR1 MNHEY and CDR2 SMNVEV (reference sequence). V lost 1 base and J 1 base, leaving 13 bases between the germline ends. CDR3 length: 16 residues. CDR3 protein: CASSLFQGNPNTEAFF. Here the CDR3 DNA reads TGTGCCAGCAGTTTATTTCAGGGAAACCCGAACACTGAAGCTTTCTTT.

Points on this clone: A read error may account for a junction end that differs from germline. The CDR3 DNA reads as TGTGCCAGCAGCAAAGAGGGCATAGAGAGGGACAGCCAGAGATACAATGAGCAGTTCTTC. Its protein is CASSKEGIERDSQRYNEQFF. This chain uses TRBV14 with TRBJ2-1; 7 nucleotides match TRBD1. This CDR3 has 20 amino acids. Per germline, CDR1 SGHDN and CDR2 FVKESK. Supplemented by reference TRBV14 and TRBJ2-1, the full variable domain reads EAGVTQFPSHSVIEKGQTVTLRCDPISGHDNLYWYRRVMGKEIKFLLHFVKESKQDESGMPNNRFLAERTGGTYSTLKVQPAELEDSGVYFCASSKEGIERDSQRYNEQFFGPGTRLTVL.

This clone was recorded once. The chain couples TRBV7-9 to TRBJ2-3; a weak D match, TRBD2 (5 bases). CDR3 length: 14 amino acids. V lost 5 bases, J lost 1 base, and 10 bases lay in between. Looked up from germline, CDR1 is SEHNR and CDR2 is FQNEAQ (reference sequence). The CDR3 coding sequence is TGTGCCAGCAGCACATTGAGGGGCACAGATACGCAGTATTTT. It encodes CASSTLRGTDTQYF.

This chain connects TRBV11-2 to TRBJ1-6; possible D gene TRBD1, 6 bases. CDR3 length equals 16 residues. Trimming took 2 bases from V and 4 from J, leaving 12 bases between them. The germline CDR1 and CDR2 sequences are SGHAT and FQNNGV. The chain's CDR3 is CASSLTGQTYNSPLHF. CDR3 DNA sequence: TGTGCCAGCAGCTTAACAGGGCAAACTTATAATTCACCCCTCCACTTT.

CDR3: CASSLRGGTEAFF. The CDR3, as DNA: TGTGCCAGCAGTTTACGAGGGGGCACTGAAGCTTTCTTT. The chain is built from TRBV27 and TRBJ1-1, with D possibly matching TRBD1 (6 bases). V lost 2 bases, J lost 4 bases, and 8 bases lay in between. CDR3 length: 13 amino acids. The V gene's germline CDR1 is MNHEY and CDR2 SMNVEV (reference sequence).

The V and J genes are TRBV14 and TRBJ1-1; TRBD1 is a possible D gene (5 bases). The germline gives CDR1 SGHDN, CDR2 FVKESK. This CDR3 has 14 residues. Deletions cut 3 bases from V and 2 bases from J, with 10 bases between. Here the CDR3 DNA reads TGTGCCAGCAGCCAGCAGGACACCAACACTGAAGCTTTCTTT. Translation gives CASSQQDTNTEAFF.

The chain links TRBV28 to TRBJ1-2; D possibly corresponds to TRBD1 (6 bases). With 3 bases removed from V and 2 bases from J, the gap between germline ends came to 13 bases. Germline CDR1 MDHEN, CDR2 SYDVKM. The CDR3 is 15 residues long. The CDR3 region has the DNA TGTGCCAGCAGTTTCCAGCCGGGGACAAACTATGGCTACACCTTC. It yields the protein CASSFQPGTNYGYTF.